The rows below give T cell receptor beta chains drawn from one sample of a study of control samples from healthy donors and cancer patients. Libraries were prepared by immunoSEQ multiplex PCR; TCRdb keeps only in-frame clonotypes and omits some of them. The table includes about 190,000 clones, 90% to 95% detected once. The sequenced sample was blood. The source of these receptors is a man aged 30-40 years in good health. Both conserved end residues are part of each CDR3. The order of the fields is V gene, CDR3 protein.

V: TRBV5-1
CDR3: CASSLEGQGGNTIYF

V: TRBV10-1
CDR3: CASKGQGNSPLHF

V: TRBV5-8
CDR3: CASSLVVAGVSEQYF

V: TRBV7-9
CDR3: CASSLGPTRSYEQYF

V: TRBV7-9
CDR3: CASSFQDRASGNTIYF

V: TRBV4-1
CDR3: CASSGGRNTEAFF

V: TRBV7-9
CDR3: CASSSGTVSSYEQYF

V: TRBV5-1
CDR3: CASSFRGYEQYF

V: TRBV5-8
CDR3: CASSLGYGYTF

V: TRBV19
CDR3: CASTSGTGYNQPQHF

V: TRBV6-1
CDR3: CASSEALSTDTQYF

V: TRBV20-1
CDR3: CSASSRGPTNEKLFF

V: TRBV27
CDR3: CASRPPGAAWGTIYF

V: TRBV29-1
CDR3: CSAADSGNTIYF

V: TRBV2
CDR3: CASSDRTGGGNEKLFF

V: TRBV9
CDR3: CASSGGQTNTEAFF

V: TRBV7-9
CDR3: CASARGAEGNTIYF

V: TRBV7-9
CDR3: CASNRDSFFTDTQYF

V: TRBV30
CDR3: CAWSSGQGPDTQYF

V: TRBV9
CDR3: CASSVRLAGDLYNEQFF

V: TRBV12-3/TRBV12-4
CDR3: CASNRGRNTEAFF

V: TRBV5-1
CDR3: CASSWGREAFF

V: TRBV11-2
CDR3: CASSQGQIYGYTF

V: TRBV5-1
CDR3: CASRTGNTEAFF

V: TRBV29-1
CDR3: CSVEEWGGSGNEQFF

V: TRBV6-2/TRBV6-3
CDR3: CASSYPTGPFNQPQHF

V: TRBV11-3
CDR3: CASRLTANTGELFF

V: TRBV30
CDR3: CACRGGYTEAFF

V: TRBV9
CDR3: CASSVSGTGAYEQYF

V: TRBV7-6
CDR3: CASSSPRDGASSGANVLTF

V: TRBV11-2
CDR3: CASSLDRGQVFPYEQYF

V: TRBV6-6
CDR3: CASSLASGQAVRFYEQYF

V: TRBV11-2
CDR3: CASSFFPPGQGDTQYF

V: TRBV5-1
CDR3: CASSPVAGVPGYTF

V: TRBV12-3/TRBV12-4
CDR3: CASSLHDREELFF

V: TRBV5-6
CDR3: CASSLAKGVAYNSPLHF

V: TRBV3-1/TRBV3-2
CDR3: CASSPQTALSGNTIYF

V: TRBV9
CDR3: CASSPPHDRNYGYTF

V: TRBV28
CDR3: CASSWGNYGYTF

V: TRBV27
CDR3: CASSPVAGNEKLFF

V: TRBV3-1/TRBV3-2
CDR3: CASNGLNTEAFF

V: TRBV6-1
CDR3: CASSEDPGIGYGYTF

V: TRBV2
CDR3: CASSDSLATNEKLFF

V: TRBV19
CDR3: CASSLHRTGRVWTNYGYTF

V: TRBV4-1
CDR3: CASSQVLAYEQYF

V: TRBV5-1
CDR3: CASSLRSGVEAFF

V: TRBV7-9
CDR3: CASSPVTPGPRISPLHF

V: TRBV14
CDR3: CASSQERRGPTGVVYNEQFF

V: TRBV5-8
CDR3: CASSLGAIVGTDTQYF

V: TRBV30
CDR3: CAWSPGRGASTDTQYF

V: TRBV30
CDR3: CASSVGLDYEQYF

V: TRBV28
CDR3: CASSLSGTSFGYTF

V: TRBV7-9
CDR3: CASSQGQELDMQYF

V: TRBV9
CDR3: CASSWETDTQYF

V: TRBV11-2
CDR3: CASSLGTFNYEQYF

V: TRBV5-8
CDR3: CASSPDSTGNTIYF

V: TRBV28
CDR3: CASQTGGVREKLFF

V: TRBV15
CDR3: CATAQGGSISNYGYTF

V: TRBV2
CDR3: CALNNRGQGTDTQYF